This T cell receptor beta chain stems from a study of T cell responses to AZD1222 COVID-19 vaccine. Whole-study results and caveats: Donor demographics were predominantly white British with a female majority; clonal diversity may be underestimated. Repertoires were collected only later (after the peak T cell response had occurred).

About this clone itself: Its antigen remains unknown.

The assay was immunoSEQ multiplex PCR, and TCRdb's table has in-frame clones only and misses some. The data hold 150,000 to 200,000 clones, with 75% to 95% observed a single time. Germline-derived CDR1 and CDR2 are KGHDR and SFDVKD. The CDR3 runs 15 residues. V lost 3 bases and J lost 9; bases outside the gene matches: 6. Source: peripheral blood, taken on day 0 of AZD1222 vaccination. The receptor was derived from an adult in good health. V gene TRBV24-1 combines with J gene TRBJ2-1; 11 nucleotides match TRBD2. CDR3 residues: CATSDPTSGRGEQFF. Written as DNA, the CDR3 is TGTGCCACCAGTGATCCTACTAGCGGGAGAGGTGAGCAGTTCTTC.